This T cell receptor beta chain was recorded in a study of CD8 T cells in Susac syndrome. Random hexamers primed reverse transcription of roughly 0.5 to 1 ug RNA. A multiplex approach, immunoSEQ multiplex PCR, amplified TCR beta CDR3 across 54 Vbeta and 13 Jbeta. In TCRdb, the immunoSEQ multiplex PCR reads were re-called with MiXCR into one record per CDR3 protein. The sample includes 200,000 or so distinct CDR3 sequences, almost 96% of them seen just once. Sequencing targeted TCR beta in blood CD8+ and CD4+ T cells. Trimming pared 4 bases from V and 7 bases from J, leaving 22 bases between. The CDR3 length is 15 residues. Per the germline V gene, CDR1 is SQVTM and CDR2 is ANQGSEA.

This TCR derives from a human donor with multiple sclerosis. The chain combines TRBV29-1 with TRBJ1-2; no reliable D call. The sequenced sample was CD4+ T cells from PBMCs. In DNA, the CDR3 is TGCAGCGTTGTATATTTGGGCCAAACGCCTGCTGGCTACACCTTC. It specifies CSVVYLGQTPAGYTF.